The present entry profiles one T cell receptor (beta chain) with its context. Its target is unknown. The data originate from a study of early T cells in non-severe SARS-CoV-2 infection. Each cDNA molecule carried a unique molecular identifier. TCRdb itself ran the 5' RACE reads through MiXCR, one entry per CDR3 protein. The sample contains about 110,000 distinct CDR3 sequences, 12% of which appear only once. Study results and limitations: Sequences matched to VDJdb favored anti-spike CD8 responses, while private and CD4 specificities were missed.

Germline CDR1 and CDR2: SNHLY and FYNNEI. The CDR3 is 14 amino acids. V was clipped by 6 bases and J by 7 bases, with 15 bases between them. This clonotype was obtained from an adult who was a healthcare worker with PCR-confirmed SARS-CoV-2 infection or an uninfected control (not recorded which). The sample was whole blood. The chain combines TRBV2 with TRBJ2-2; tentatively, D is TRBD2 (6 bases). The DNA for the CDR3 is TGTGCCAGCAGGGACCGCGGGGTGGTCGGGGAGCTGTTTTTT. Its protein product is CASRDRGVVGELFF. Complete variable domain (other parts from reference TRBV2 and TRBJ2-2): EPEVTQTPSHQVTQMGQEVILRCVPISNHLYFYWYRQILGQKVEFLVSFYNNEISEKSEIFDDQFSVERPDGSNFTLKIRSTKLEDSAMYFCASRDRGVVGELFFGEGSRLTVL.